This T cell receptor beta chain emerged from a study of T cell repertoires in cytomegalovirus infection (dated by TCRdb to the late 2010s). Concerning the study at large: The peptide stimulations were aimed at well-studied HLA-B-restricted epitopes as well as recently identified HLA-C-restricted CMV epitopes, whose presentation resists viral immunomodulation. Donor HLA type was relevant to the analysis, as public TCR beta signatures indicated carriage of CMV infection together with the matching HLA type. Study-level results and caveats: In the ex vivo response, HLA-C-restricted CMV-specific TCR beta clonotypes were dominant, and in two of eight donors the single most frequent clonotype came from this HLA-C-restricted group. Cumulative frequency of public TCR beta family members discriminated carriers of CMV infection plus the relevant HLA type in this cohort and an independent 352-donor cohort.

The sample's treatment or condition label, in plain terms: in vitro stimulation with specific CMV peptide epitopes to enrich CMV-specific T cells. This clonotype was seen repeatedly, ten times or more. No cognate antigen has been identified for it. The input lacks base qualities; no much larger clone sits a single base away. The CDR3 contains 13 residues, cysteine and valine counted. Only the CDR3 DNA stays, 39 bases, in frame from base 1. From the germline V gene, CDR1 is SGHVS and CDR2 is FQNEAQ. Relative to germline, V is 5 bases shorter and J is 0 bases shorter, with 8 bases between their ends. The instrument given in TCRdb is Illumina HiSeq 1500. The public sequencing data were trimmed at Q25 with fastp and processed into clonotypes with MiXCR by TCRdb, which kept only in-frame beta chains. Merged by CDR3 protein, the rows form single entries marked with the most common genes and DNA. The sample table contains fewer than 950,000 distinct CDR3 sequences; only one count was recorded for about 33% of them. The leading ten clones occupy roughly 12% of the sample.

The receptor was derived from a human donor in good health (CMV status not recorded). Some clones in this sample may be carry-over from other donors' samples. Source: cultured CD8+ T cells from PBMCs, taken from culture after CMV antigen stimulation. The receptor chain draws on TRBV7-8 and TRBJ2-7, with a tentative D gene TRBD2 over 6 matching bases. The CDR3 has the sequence CASSPGVSYEQYV. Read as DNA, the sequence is TGTGCCAGCAGCCCGGGGGTCTCCTACGAGCAGTACGTC.